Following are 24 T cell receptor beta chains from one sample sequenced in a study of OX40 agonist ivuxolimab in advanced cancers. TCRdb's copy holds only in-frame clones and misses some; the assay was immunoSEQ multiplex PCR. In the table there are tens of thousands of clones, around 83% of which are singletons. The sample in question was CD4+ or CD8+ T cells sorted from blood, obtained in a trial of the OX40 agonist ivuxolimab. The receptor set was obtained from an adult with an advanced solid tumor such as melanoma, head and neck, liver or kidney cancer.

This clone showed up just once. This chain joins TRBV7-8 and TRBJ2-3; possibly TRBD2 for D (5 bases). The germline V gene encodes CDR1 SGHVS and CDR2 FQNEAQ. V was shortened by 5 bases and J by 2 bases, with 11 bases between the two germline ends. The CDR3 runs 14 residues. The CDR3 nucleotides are TGTGCCAGCAGCCTCACTAGTACCACAGATACGCAGTATTTT. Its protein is CASSLTSTTDTQYF.

This CDR3 is CASSPNPTSGHNEQFF. The CDR3 region has the DNA TGTGCCAGCAGCCCTAATCCGACTAGCGGCCACAATGAGCAGTTCTTC. The chain uses TRBV6-6 and TRBJ2-1, with 9 bases fitting TRBD2. CDR1 is MNHNY and CDR2 is SVGAGI in the germline V gene (reference sequence). Unmatched junction bases numbered 11, after V lost 6 bases and J lost 5 bases. This CDR3 contains 16 residues.

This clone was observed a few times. The CDR3 protein is CASSLGTQPQHF. CDR3 nucleotides: TGTGCCAGCAGCTTAGGTACACAGCCCCAGCATTTT. The chain combines TRBV7-3 with TRBJ1-5; no firm D call. V was cut by 2 bases and J by 7 bases, with 6 bases left in between. Germline V gene lookup returns CDR1 SGHTA and CDR2 FQGTGA. The CDR3 spans 12 residues.

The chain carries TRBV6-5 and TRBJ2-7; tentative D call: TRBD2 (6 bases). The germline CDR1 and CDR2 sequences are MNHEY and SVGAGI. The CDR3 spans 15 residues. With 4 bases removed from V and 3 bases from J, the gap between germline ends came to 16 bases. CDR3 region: CASSSAGGGSYEQYF. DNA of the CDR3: TGTGCCAGCAGTTCTGCTGGTGGGGGGAGCTACGAGCAGTACTTC.

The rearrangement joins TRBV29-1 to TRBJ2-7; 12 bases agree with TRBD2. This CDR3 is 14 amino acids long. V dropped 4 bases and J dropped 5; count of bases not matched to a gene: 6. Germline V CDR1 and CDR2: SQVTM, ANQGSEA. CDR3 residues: CSVGPSGRANEQYF. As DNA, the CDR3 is TGCAGCGTTGGCCCTAGCGGGAGGGCTAACGAGCAGTACTTC.

The chain's CDR3 is CASSESAGGSYNEQFF. The DNA of the CDR3 is TGCGCCAGCAGTGAGTCGGCGGGGGGCTCCTACAATGAGCAGTTCTTC. The J gene is TRBJ2-1, the V gene TRBV10-1; 8 nucleotides align to TRBD2. The V and J ends lost 0 bases and 0 bases, in that order; junction bases with no gene match: 1. The CDR3 runs 16 residues. In germline, CDR1 is WNHNN, CDR2 SYGVQD (reference sequence).

The CDR3 sequence: CASSSLAGGIAHNEQFF. The CDR3 DNA reads TGTGCCAGCTCATCCCTGGCGGGGGGGATAGCCCACAATGAGCAGTTCTTC. This sequence joins TRBV18 and TRBJ2-1, with 9 nucleotides matching TRBD2. The CDR3 is made up of 17 amino acids. V lost 5 bases and J lost 5; bases outside the gene matches: 13. Germline lookup yields CDR1 KGHSH and CDR2 LQKENI.

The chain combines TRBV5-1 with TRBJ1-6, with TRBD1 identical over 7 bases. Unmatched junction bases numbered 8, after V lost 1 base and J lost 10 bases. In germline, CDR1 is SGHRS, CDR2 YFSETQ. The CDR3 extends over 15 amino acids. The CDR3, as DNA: TGCGCCAGCAGCTTGACCCAGGGGGAGGGCTCACCCCTCCACTTT. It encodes CASSLTQGEGSPLHF.

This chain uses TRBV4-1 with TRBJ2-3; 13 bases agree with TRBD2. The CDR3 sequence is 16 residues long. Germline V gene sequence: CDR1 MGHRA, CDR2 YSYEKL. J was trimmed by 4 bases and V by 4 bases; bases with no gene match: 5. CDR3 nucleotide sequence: TGCGCCAGCAGCCGATTAGGACTAGCGGGGGCAGATACGCAGTATTTT. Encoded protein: CASSRLGLAGADTQYF.

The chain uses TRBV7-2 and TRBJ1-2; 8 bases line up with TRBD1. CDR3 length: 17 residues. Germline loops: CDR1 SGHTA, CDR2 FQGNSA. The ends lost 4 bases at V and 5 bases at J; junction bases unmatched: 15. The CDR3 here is CASSSGAVRTGWYGYTF. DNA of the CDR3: TGTGCCAGCAGCTCAGGGGCCGTTAGGACAGGGTGGTATGGCTACACCTTC.

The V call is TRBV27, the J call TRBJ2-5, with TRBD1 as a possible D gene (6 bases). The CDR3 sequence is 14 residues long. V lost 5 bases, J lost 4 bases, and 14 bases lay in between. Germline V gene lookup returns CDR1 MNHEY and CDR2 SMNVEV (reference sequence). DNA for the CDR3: TGTGCCAGCAGTCAAACAGGGCCTATAGAGACCCAGTACTTC. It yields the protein CASSQTGPIETQYF.

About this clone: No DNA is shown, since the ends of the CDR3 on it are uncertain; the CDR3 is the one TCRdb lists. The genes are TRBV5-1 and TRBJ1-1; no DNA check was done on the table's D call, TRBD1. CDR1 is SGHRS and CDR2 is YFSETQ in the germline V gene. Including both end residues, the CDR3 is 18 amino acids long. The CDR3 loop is CASRGGGMGFLENTEAFF.

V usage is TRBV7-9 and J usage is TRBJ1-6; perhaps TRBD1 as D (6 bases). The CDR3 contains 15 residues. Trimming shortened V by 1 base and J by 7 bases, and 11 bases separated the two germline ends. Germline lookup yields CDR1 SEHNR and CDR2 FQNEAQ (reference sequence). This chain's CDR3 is CASSLGDTMNSPLHF. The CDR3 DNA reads TGTGCCAGCAGCTTAGGGGACACGATGAATTCACCCCTCCACTTT.

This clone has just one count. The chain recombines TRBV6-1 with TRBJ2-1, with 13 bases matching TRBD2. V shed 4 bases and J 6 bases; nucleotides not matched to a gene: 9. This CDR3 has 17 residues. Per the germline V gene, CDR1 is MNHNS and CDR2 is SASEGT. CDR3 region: CASSGARTSGSSNEQFF. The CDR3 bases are TGTGCCAGCAGTGGCGCGCGGACTAGCGGGAGTAGCAATGAGCAGTTCTTC.

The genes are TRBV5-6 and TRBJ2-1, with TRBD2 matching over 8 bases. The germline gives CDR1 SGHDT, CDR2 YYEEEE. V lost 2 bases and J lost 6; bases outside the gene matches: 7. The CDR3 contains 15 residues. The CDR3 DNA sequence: TGTGCCAGCAGCTTACCCCCGGGACTAGGCAATGAGCAGTTCTTC. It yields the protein CASSLPPGLGNEQFF. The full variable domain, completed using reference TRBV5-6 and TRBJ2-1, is DAGVTQSPTHLIKTRGQQVTLRCSPKSGHDTVSWYQQALGQGPQFIFQYYEEEERQRGNFPDRFSGHQFPNYSSELNVNALLLGDSALYLCASSLPPGLGNEQFFGPGTRLTVL.

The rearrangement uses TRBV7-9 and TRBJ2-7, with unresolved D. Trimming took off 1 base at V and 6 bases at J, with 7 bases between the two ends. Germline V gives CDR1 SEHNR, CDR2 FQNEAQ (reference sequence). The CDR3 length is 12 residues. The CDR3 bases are TGTGCCAGCAGCTTAGAAGGACCCGAGCAGTACTTC. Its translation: CASSLEGPEQYF.

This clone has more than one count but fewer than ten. CDR3 DNA: TGTGCCAGTAGTATAGGAAGCCGGACCAATTCACCCCTCCACTTT. It translates to CASSIGSRTNSPLHF. This chain connects TRBV19 to TRBJ1-6; D gene unclear. The CDR3 has 15 residues. The germline V and J ends were trimmed by 1 base and 7 bases, with 11 bases remaining between them. Germline CDR1 and CDR2: LNHDA and SQIVND (reference sequence).

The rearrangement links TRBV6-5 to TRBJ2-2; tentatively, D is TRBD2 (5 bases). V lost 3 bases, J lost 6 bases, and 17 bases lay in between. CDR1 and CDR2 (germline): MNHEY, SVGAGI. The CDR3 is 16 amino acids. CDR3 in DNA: TGTGCCAGCAGTTATCAGCGACCGCGAGCGGCCGGGGAGCTGTTTTTT. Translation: CASSYQRPRAAGELFF.

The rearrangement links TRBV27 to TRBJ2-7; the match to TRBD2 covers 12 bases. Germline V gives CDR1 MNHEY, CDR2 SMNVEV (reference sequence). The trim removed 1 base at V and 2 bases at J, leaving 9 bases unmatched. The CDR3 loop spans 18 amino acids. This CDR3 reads CASSLYGLAGRRTYEQYF. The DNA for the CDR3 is TGTGCCAGCAGTTTATATGGACTAGCGGGGAGGAGAACCTACGAGCAGTACTTC.

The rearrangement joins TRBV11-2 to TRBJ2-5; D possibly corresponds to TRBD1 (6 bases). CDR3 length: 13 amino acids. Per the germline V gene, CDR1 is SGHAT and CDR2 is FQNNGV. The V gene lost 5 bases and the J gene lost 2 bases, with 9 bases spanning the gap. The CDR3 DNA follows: TGTGCCAGCAGCCGCGACAGGCAAGAGACCCAGTACTTC. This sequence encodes CASSRDRQETQYF.

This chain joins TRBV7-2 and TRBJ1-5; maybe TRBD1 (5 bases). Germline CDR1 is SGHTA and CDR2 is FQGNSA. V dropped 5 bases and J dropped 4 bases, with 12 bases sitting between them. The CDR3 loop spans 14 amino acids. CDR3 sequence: CASSPSGGNQPQHF. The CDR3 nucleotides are TGTGCCAGCAGCCCTAGTGGGGGTAATCAGCCCCAGCATTTT.

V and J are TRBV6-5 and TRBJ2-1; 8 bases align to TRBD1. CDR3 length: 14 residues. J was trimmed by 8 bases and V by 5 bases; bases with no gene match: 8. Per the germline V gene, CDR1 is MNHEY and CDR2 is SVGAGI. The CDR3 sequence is CASSRTGLEDEQFF. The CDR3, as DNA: TGTGCCAGCAGTCGGACAGGGCTCGAGGATGAGCAGTTCTTC.

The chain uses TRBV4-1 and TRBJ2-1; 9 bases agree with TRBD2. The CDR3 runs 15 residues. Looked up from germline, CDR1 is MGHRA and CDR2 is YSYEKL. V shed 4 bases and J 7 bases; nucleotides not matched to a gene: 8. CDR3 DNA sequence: TGCGCCAGCAGCCTTGGACTAGCGACCGTAAATGAGCAGTTCTTC. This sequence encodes CASSLGLATVNEQFF.

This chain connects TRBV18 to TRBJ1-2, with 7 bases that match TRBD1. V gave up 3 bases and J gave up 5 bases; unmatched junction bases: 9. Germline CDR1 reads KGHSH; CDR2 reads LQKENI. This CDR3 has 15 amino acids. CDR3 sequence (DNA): TGTGCCAGCTCACCGCTCGTGGGGACAGAATATGGCTACACCTTC. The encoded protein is CASSPLVGTEYGYTF. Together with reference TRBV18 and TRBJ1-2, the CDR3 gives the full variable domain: NAGVMQNPRHLVRRRGQEARLRCSPMKGHSHVYWYRQLPEEGLKFMVYLQKENIIDESGMPKERFSAEFPKEGPSILRIQQVVRGDSAAYFCASSPLVGTEYGYTFGSGTRLTVV.